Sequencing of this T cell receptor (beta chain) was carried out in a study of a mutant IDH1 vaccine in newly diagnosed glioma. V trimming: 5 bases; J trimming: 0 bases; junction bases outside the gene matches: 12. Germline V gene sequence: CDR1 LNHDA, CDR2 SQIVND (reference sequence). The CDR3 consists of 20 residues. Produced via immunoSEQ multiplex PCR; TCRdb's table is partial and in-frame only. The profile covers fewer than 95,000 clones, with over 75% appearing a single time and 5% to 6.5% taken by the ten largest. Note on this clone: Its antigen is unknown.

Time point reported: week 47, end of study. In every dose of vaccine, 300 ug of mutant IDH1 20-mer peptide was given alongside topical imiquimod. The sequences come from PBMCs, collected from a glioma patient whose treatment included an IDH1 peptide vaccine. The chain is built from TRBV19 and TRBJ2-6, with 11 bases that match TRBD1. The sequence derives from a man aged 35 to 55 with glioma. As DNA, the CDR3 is TGTGCCAGTAGTTCCTACCTAATCGGACAGGGGGCCTCTGGGGCCAACGTCCTGACTTTC. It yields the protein CASSSYLIGQGASGANVLTF.